Detailed here is one TCR beta chain. What it recognizes is unknown. The junction does not match germline at one end; this may be a read error. Germline-derived CDR1 and CDR2 are SEHNR and FQNEAQ (reference sequence). This CDR3 is built from 14 residues. Those patients picked for sequencing had displayed CD8+CD57+ cell expansion on flow cytometry. Genomic DNA constituted the template upon which TCR beta VDJ and CDR3 profiling was performed. TCRdb used MiXCR to reprocess the reads, holding one entry per CDR3 protein. The sample has roughly 250,000 distinct CDR3 sequences; approximately 50% are singletons. The data originate from a study of CD8+CD57+ T cells in acquired aplastic anemia. About the study: Sorted cells (CD4+ and CD8+) yielded DNA amounts that averaged approximately 2.9 ug.

The study, taken as a whole, reports: It was found that more than 25 CD8+ CDR3 sequences were shared between patients and controls. The CD8+ Simpson's diversity of patients and controls was not significantly different.

The genes are TRBV7-9 and TRBJ2-1, with D unclear. Input material: sorted CD4+, CD8+, or CD8+CD57+ T cells (not recorded which) from PBMCs. The sequence derives from a human donor with aplastic anemia. The CDR3 here is CASSLVGPYNERFF. The DNA for the CDR3 is TGTGCCAGCAGTTTAGTAGGGCCCTACAATGAGCGGTTCTTC.